Below are 4 T cell receptor beta chains sequenced from a single sample in a study of cytomegalovirus exposure and HLA in healthy donors. It was with 60 Vbeta and 13 Jbeta primers that the PCR ran. Profiling relied on immunoSEQ multiplex PCR, and the TCRdb table lists in-frame clones only, not all of them. The sample holds about 240,000 clones; over 70% are singletons and the top ten take approximately 8.4%. The sequenced sample consisted of PBMCs. The origin of the receptors is a woman in her fifties or sixties in good health and CMV-seropositive.

This sequence joins TRBV27 and TRBJ2-1, with D perhaps TRBD2 (6 bases). The germline V gene has CDR1 MNHEY and CDR2 SMNVEV (reference sequence). The CDR3 is 13 residues long. Trimming shortened V by 2 bases and J by 10 bases, and 12 bases separated the two germline ends. CDR3 nucleotide sequence: TGTGCCAGCAGTTTACCTCTAGGAGGGGAGCAGTTCTTC. Its protein product is CASSLPLGGEQFF.

V gene TRBV27 combines with J gene TRBJ2-1; 10 positions match TRBD2. Trimming took 8 bases from V and 9 from J; bases not matched to a gene: 7. The germline V gene encodes CDR1 MNHEY and CDR2 SMNVEV (reference sequence). The CDR3 has 13 amino acids. The CDR3, as DNA: TGTGCCAGCCACCGGGGACTAGCGAGTGAGCAGTTCTTC. This codes for CASHRGLASEQFF.

The chain recombines TRBV6-1 with TRBJ2-1; 9 bases fit TRBD1. The CDR3 loop spans 17 amino acids. The V and J ends lost 2 bases and 6 bases, in that order; junction bases with no gene match: 11. Per germline, CDR1 MNHNS and CDR2 SASEGT. Here the CDR3 DNA reads TGTGCCAGCAGTGAAAGGATTGGACAGGGGTGGGGCAATGAGCAGTTCTTC. Translated: CASSERIGQGWGNEQFF.

The gene calls are TRBV7-4 and TRBJ2-1, with TRBD2 matching 10 bases. Germline trimming cut 1 base from V and 5 bases from J; bases unmatched to any gene: 11. The CDR3 consists of 18 residues. Germline V CDR1 and CDR2: SGHVT, SQSDAQ. The CDR3: CASSLGRREREGNNEQFF. The CDR3 DNA follows: TGTGCCAGCAGCTTAGGGAGAAGAGAGCGGGAGGGGAACAATGAGCAGTTCTTC.